This T cell receptor beta chain was sequenced in a study of T cells in Graves' hyperthyroidism and ophthalmopathy. Overall study: Peripheral blood sampling occurred at initial diagnosis, before any treatment. Findings of the study overall: Most clonotypes expanded in the thyroid (above 0.001) were also present in blood.

TCR beta CDR3 regions were amplified from RNA. The primer set for the first-round RT-PCR of the TCR CDR3 was HTBI. TCRdb re-derived calls from the multiplex PCR reads in MiXCR, one entry per CDR3 protein. The sample contains some 510,000 distinct CDR3 sequences, 20% to 25% of which appear only once. This clonotype was detected many times. Its antigen is as yet unknown. The hyperthyroidism patients had all been newly diagnosed, and their disease duration was under 2 months. Their ages ranged from 18 to 65 years. V lost 5 bases and J 3 bases, leaving 13 bases between the germline ends. The germline gives CDR1 MDHEN, CDR2 SYDVKM. CDR3 size: 14 residues.

The material sequenced was blood. This TCR was recovered from a man in his late teens or twenties with Graves' hyperthyroidism. This rearrangement joins TRBV28 to TRBJ2-5; tentative D call: TRBD2 (6 bases). The CDR3: CASSAARGKETQYF. The DNA for the CDR3 is TGTGCCAGCAGTGCCGCCCGGGGGAAAGAGACCCAGTACTTC.